Following are 23 T cell receptor beta chains from one sample sequenced in a study of blood T cell repertoires in COVID-19. Clones were read by immunoSEQ multiplex PCR, and TCRdb kept only the in-frame ones, dropping some. This table holds some 80,000 clones, roughly 80% found once. Sequencing was done on a sample of peripheral blood. The receptors come from a man older than 75 with active or convalescent COVID-19.

CDR3 region: CASSLPYSSYNEQFF. CDR3 bases: TGTGCCAGCAGCCTACCCTATAGCTCCTACAATGAGCAGTTCTTC. The chain recombines TRBV3-1 (or the pseudogene TRBV3-2) with TRBJ2-1; D is uncertain. The CDR3 totals 15 residues. Germline CDR1 is LGHDT and CDR2 is YNNKEL (reference sequence). Trimming stripped 4 bases from V and 0 bases from J, with 10 bases between.

This clone came up a few times. The V call is TRBV6-1, the J call TRBJ1-6, with D possibly being TRBD1 (5 bases). V gave up 3 bases and J gave up 10 bases, with 10 bases separating them. The CDR3 is 13 residues long. In germline, CDR1 is MNHNS, CDR2 SASEGT. CDR3 protein: CASSETQGSPLHF. The DNA for the CDR3 is TGTGCCAGCAGTGAGACTCAGGGATCACCCCTCCACTTT.

In the case of this clone: This sample also contains other DNA sequences that code for the same CDR3. V and J are TRBV5-1 and TRBJ2-3, with a possible D match to TRBD2 (5 bases). Germline values: CDR1 SGHRS, CDR2 YFSETQ. CDR3 size: 14 residues. V gave up 0 bases and J gave up 2 bases, with 7 bases separating them. The CDR3 here is CASSLGLSTDTQYF. CDR3 DNA: TGCGCCAGCAGCTTGGGACTATCCACAGATACGCAGTATTTT.

This clone has a single count. The rearrangement links TRBV5-6 to TRBJ2-3; tentatively, D is TRBD2 (6 bases). CDR1 and CDR2 from the germline V gene are SGHDT and YYEEEE. This CDR3 has 17 amino acids. V shed 0 bases and J shed 0 bases, with 14 bases lying between them. The CDR3 loop is CASSLVGGGSSTDTQYF. The CDR3 nucleotides read TGTGCCAGCAGCTTGGTTGGTGGAGGGAGTAGCACAGATACGCAGTATTTT.

This chain links TRBV28 with TRBJ1-5; TRBD1 matches 8 bases. The CDR3 has 14 residues. Germline V gene lookup returns CDR1 MDHEN and CDR2 SYDVKM. V was clipped by 3 bases and J by 6 bases; unmatched bases: 4. The CDR3 loop is CASSFGRGRQPQHF. The DNA for the CDR3 is TGTGCCAGCAGTTTCGGCAGGGGGCGTCAGCCCCAGCATTTT.

This chain joins TRBV18 and TRBJ2-2, with 9 bases that match TRBD1. The germline V gene has CDR1 KGHSH and CDR2 LQKENI. The CDR3 is 16 residues long. J gave up 3 bases and V 2 bases, and 4 bases lay outside the gene matches. The CDR3 protein is CASSPMGQGHTGELFF. Written as DNA, the CDR3 is TGTGCCAGCTCACCAATGGGACAGGGTCACACCGGGGAGCTGTTTTTT.

This CDR3 reads CASSLGQGGFGAFF. In DNA form, the CDR3 reads TGTGCCAGCAGCTTGGGTCAGGGGGGATTTGGGGCTTTCTTT. The chain links TRBV5-8 to TRBJ1-1; 7 nucleotides align to TRBD1. Germline V gene lookup returns CDR1 SGHTS and CDR2 YDEGEE. CDR3 length equals 14 residues. With 0 bases clipped from V and 11 bases from J, the junction kept 10 bases outside the gene matches.

The chain employs TRBV7-9 and TRBJ2-1; 10 bases are a match to TRBD1. CDR3 length: 17 residues. Germline trimming cut 5 bases from V and 3 bases from J; bases unmatched to any gene: 10. Germline V CDR1 and CDR2: SEHNR, FQNEAQ (reference sequence). In DNA, the CDR3 is TGTGCCAGCAGCACAGACCCGGGACAGGGGAACTACAATGAGCAGTTCTTC. This translates into CASSTDPGQGNYNEQFF.

The J gene is TRBJ1-6, the V gene TRBV18; tentative D call: TRBD1 (5 bases). V was pared by 6 bases and J by 7 bases, with 10 bases between. Germline CDR1 is KGHSH and CDR2 is LQKENI. This CDR3 region has 13 residues. CDR3 sequence: CASSVGQNSPLHF. CDR3 DNA sequence: TGTGCCAGCTCTGTGGGGCAAAATTCACCCCTCCACTTT.

The gene calls are TRBV7-2 and TRBJ1-5, with 7 positions matching TRBD1. This CDR3 spans 15 amino acids. V was pared by 5 bases and J by 4 bases, with 8 bases of the junction left unmatched. CDR1 and CDR2 from the germline V gene are SGHTA and FQGNSA. CDR3 nucleotide sequence: TGTGCCAGCAGCACGCGGACAGGACAGAATCAGCCCCAGCATTTT. The encoded protein is CASSTRTGQNQPQHF.

V gene TRBV5-1 combines with J gene TRBJ2-1; possibly TRBD2 for D (6 bases). The CDR3 totals 13 residues. Germline lookup yields CDR1 SGHRS and CDR2 YFSETQ. Between the trimmed V and J ends, which lost 4 bases and 9 bases, there was a span of 14 bases. For the CDR3, the DNA is TGCGCCAGCAGCCATGACGGAGGGCCTGAGCAGTTCTTC. This translates into CASSHDGGPEQFF.

This clone was counted between two and nine times. The gene calls are TRBV28 and TRBJ1-5, with TRBD1 matching 7 bases. J gave up 9 bases and V 4 bases, and 9 bases lay outside the gene matches. CDR1 MDHEN and CDR2 SYDVKM come from the germline V gene. The CDR3 sequence is 14 residues long. The CDR3 nucleotides read TGTGCCAGCAGTTCCCCACCGGGACAGACGCCCCAGCATTTT. Translated, it gives CASSSPPGQTPQHF.

The chain has TRBV11-3 and TRBJ2-3; no reliable D call. Trimming removed 2 bases at V and 0 bases at J, with 9 bases between. Germline V gene lookup returns CDR1 SGHNT and CDR2 YENEEA. CDR3 size: 15 residues. In nucleotides, the CDR3 is TGTGCCAGCAGCTTAACGGGTCTTAGCACAGATACGCAGTATTTT. This gives the protein CASSLTGLSTDTQYF.

This clone was observed once. The chain links TRBV2 to TRBJ1-3; 8 bases align to TRBD1. Germline-derived CDR1 and CDR2 are SNHLY and FYNNEI. The CDR3 has 15 amino acids. Trimming cost V 6 bases and J 2 bases; bases outside gene matches: 6. The CDR3 loop reads CASRWTGSTGNTIYF. The CDR3 bases are TGTGCCAGCAGGTGGACAGGGAGTACTGGAAACACCATATATTTT.

The chain carries TRBV3-1 (or the pseudogene TRBV3-2) and TRBJ2-1; 12 positions match TRBD1. V was clipped by 5 bases and J by 8 bases; unmatched bases: 10. Germline-derived CDR1 and CDR2 are LGHDT and YNNKEL (reference sequence). The CDR3 runs to 16 residues. As DNA, the CDR3 is TGTGCCAGCAGCAGAGGGTTCGGGACAGGGGGCGATGAGCAGTTCTTC. As protein: CASSRGFGTGGDEQFF.

This chain links TRBV6-5 with TRBJ1-1; D unclear. Trimming shortened V by 8 bases and J by 5 bases, and 12 bases separated the two germline ends. The CDR3 has 12 amino acids. CDR1 and CDR2 from the germline V gene are MNHEY and SVGAGI. The CDR3 sequence: CASGQRVTEAFF. The CDR3 DNA sequence: TGTGCCAGCGGCCAGCGGGTTACTGAAGCTTTCTTT.

The V call is TRBV12-3 or TRBV12-4, the J call TRBJ1-4; D is perhaps TRBD1 (5 bases). CDR3 size: 13 residues. V was cut by 7 bases and J by 8 bases, with 14 bases left in between. CDR3 DNA: TGTGCCAGCACCGACGTTAAGGGGGAAAAACTGTTTTTT. This gives the protein CASTDVKGEKLFF.

V gene TRBV18 combines with J gene TRBJ2-7; the match to TRBD1 covers 8 bases. Trimming removed 1 base from V and 4 bases from J; junction bases left unmatched: 9. Germline V CDR1 and CDR2: KGHSH, LQKENI. The CDR3 is made up of 16 amino acids. The CDR3 loop reads CASSPRNRGNQYEQYV. As DNA, the CDR3 is TGTGCCAGCTCACCACGGAACAGGGGGAATCAATACGAGCAGTACGTC.

The chain couples TRBV6-5 to TRBJ1-2, with a tentative D call TRBD1 (5 bases). Trimming took 6 bases from V and 7 from J, leaving 15 bases between them. The CDR3 has 13 amino acids. Germline V gene data show CDR1 as MNHEY and CDR2 as SVGAGI. The CDR3 nucleotides are TGTGCCAGCAGAGACCGACAGTGGAGTGGCTACACCTTC. This sequence encodes CASRDRQWSGYTF.

Only a few counts were recorded for this clone. This CDR3 reads CASSPAPHSGELFF. In DNA form, the CDR3 reads TGTGCCAGCTCACCAGCCCCGCACTCCGGGGAGCTGTTTTTT. The chain uses TRBV18 and TRBJ2-2; D is uncertain. The CDR3 length is 14 residues. Germline CDR1 and CDR2: KGHSH and LQKENI. The V end was cut by 2 bases, the J end by 6 bases, with 10 bases between. Complete variable domain (other parts from reference TRBV18 and TRBJ2-2): NAGVMQNPRHLVRRRGQEARLRCSPMKGHSHVYWYRQLPEEGLKFMVYLQKENIIDESGMPKERFSAEFPKEGPSILRIQQVVRGDSAAYFCASSPAPHSGELFFGEGSRLTVL.

This chain uses TRBV28 with TRBJ2-7; TRBD1 matches at 8 bases. Germline assignment: CDR1 MDHEN and CDR2 SYDVKM. After removal of 6 bases from V and 4 bases from J, the junction contained 8 bases not matched to a gene. This CDR3 has 14 residues. The CDR3: CASSPGTGPYEQYV. DNA for the CDR3: TGTGCCAGCAGCCCCGGGACAGGCCCATACGAGCAGTACGTC.

CDR3 DNA: TGTGCCAGCAGCTTACGGCGGGACGGGAACATTCAGTACTTC. Translation: CASSLRRDGNIQYF. The chain recombines TRBV5-4 with TRBJ2-4; possibly TRBD2 for D (6 bases). The germline V gene encodes CDR1 SGHNT and CDR2 YYREEE (reference sequence). CDR3 size: 14 residues. V was clipped by 2 bases and J by 7 bases, with 13 bases between them. Full variable domain (outside the CDR3, taken from reference TRBV5-4 and TRBJ2-4): ETGVTQSPTHLIKTRGQQVTLRCSSQSGHNTVSWYQQALGQGPQFIFQYYREEENGRGNFPPRFSGLQFPNYSSELNVNALELDDSALYLCASSLRRDGNIQYFGAGTRLSVL.

V is TRBV12-5 and J is TRBJ1-5, with a tentative D call TRBD1 (6 bases). Germline V gene lookup returns CDR1 LGHNT and CDR2 FRNRAP. With 5 bases removed from V and 3 bases from J, the gap between germline ends came to 23 bases. This CDR3 spans 18 amino acids. In DNA, the CDR3 is TGTGCTAGTGGTCTCCATCAGGGGTCTAGACATTACAATCAGCCCCAGCATTTT. Translation gives CASGLHQGSRHYNQPQHF.